The sequence of this TCR beta chain was determined in a study of monozygotic twins with inflammatory bowel disease. Germline values: CDR1 MDHEN, CDR2 SYDVKM. This CDR3 has 13 residues. Each CDR3 protein gets one entry in TCRdb, which reprocessed the 5' RACE reads and gives no DNA. The sample includes 300,000 to 350,000 distinct CDR3 sequences. This rearrangement joins TRBV28 to TRBJ2-6. The sequence came from a human donor with ulcerative colitis or Crohn's disease, or a healthy co-twin of an affected twin (not recorded which). Sequencing was carried out using blood. CDR3: CASRISGANVLTF.